Below are 27 T cell receptor beta chains sequenced from a single sample in a study of CD8+ T cells in alopecia areata. Reverse transcription of extracted RNA yielded cDNA, which provided the sequencing template. This table comes from immunoSEQ multiplex PCR, and its TCRdb copy is limited to in-frame clones, with some not included. The table shows 130,000 to 150,000 clones, with about four fifths occurring only once. This sample's treatment: oral pan-JAK inhibitor, 5-10 mg twice daily. Here the sequenced sample was CD8+ T cells sorted from blood, taken at week 4, from a patient treated with tofacitinib. These receptors came from a human donor with alopecia areata.

This clone appeared a few times. The rearrangement uses TRBV7-8 and TRBJ2-1, with D possibly being TRBD1 (5 bases). CDR3 length equals 17 residues. Per germline, CDR1 SGHVS and CDR2 FQNEAQ. V was shortened by 0 bases and J by 3 bases, with 15 bases between the two germline ends. CDR3 nucleotide sequence: TGTGCCAGCAGCTTAGCGTGGACACAATTTCTCTACAATGAGCAGTTCTTC. Amino acid sequence: CASSLAWTQFLYNEQFF.

The chain couples TRBV5-1 to TRBJ2-3, with 7 bases matching TRBD1. The CDR3 totals 14 residues. Germline values: CDR1 SGHRS, CDR2 YFSETQ. Losses at the gene ends were 4 bases for V and 4 bases for J; bases not matched to a gene: 6. CDR3 DNA: TGCGCCAGCAGCAGCTCCCAGGGGGCAGATACGCAGTATTTT. Its translation is CASSSSQGADTQYF.

The CDR3 coding sequence is TGTGCCAGCGCAAGGGGGAACGAGCAGTACTTC. Translating it yields CASARGNEQYF. The genes are TRBV4-2 and TRBJ2-7; a possible D gene is TRBD1 (6 bases). Germline CDR1 reads LGHNA; CDR2 reads YNFKEQ. With 8 bases removed from V and 5 bases from J, the gap between germline ends came to 10 bases. There are 11 residues in the CDR3.

This chain uses TRBV5-1 with TRBJ2-2; no reliable D call. Per the germline V gene, CDR1 is SGHRS and CDR2 is YFSETQ. V was trimmed by 0 bases and J by 11 bases, leaving 8 bases between them. The CDR3 runs 12 residues. CDR3 residues: CASSLVGIELFF. The CDR3 DNA follows: TGCGCCAGCAGCTTGGTCGGAATAGAGCTGTTTTTT. The full variable domain, rest sourced from reference TRBV5-1 and TRBJ2-2, is KAGVTQTPRYLIKTRGQQVTLSCSPISGHRSVSWYQQTPGQGLQFLFEYFSETQRNKGNFPGRFSGRQFSNSRSEMNVSTLELGDSALYLCASSLVGIELFFGEGSRLTVL.

This clone appeared a few times. The chain is built from TRBV7-6 and TRBJ2-5; D assignment may be TRBD1 or TRBD2 (5 bases each). From germline, CDR1 is SGHVS and CDR2 FNYEAQ. The V end was cut by 1 base, the J end by 5 bases, with 14 bases between. The CDR3 spans 15 residues. The CDR3 nucleotides read TGTGCCAGCAGCTTAGAGTCCGGGGCTAGGGAGACCCAGTACTTC. Its translation: CASSLESGARETQYF.

A remark on this clone: A much larger clone differs by one base, so this may be a read error. This CDR3 is also generated by other DNA sequences in the sample. The V and J genes are TRBV5-5 and TRBJ2-7; no definite D call. Trimming stripped 4 bases from V and 2 bases from J, with 4 bases between. The V gene's germline CDR1 is SGHKS and CDR2 YYEKEE (reference sequence). The CDR3 runs 11 residues. CDR3 sequence reads: CASSLAYEQYF. The CDR3 nucleotides are TGTGCCAGCAGCCTAGCCTACGAGCAGTACTTC.

This chain links TRBV7-9 with TRBJ2-1, with D possibly being TRBD2 (5 bases). V was pared by 6 bases and J by 4 bases, with 10 bases between. This CDR3 is built from 13 residues. CDR1 is SEHNR, CDR2 FQNEAQ, per germline (reference sequence). CDR3 amino acids: CASRAGNYNEQFF. In DNA form, the CDR3 reads TGTGCCAGCAGAGCCGGGAATTACAATGAGCAGTTCTTC.

This clone was detected only a few times. This rearrangement joins TRBV7-9 to TRBJ1-6, with D possibly matching TRBD1 (5 bases). The CDR3 consists of 14 residues. Germline CDR1 reads SEHNR; CDR2 reads FQNEAQ (reference sequence). V was trimmed by 4 bases and J by 8 bases, leaving 12 bases between them. Here the CDR3 DNA reads TGTGCCAGCAGCTCAAGCAGGGCCGATTCACCCCTCCACTTT. This translates into CASSSSRADSPLHF.

The chain carries TRBV5-6 and TRBJ1-4, with D unclear. V lost 1 base, J lost 16 bases, and 20 bases lay in between. The CDR3 has 14 residues. Germline V gene lookup returns CDR1 SGHDT and CDR2 YYEEEE. The CDR3 DNA reads as TGTGCCAGCAGCTTGATGGGTCCCGGGGTCCTTGGGTTTTTT. This codes for CASSLMGPGVLGFF.

The chain is built from TRBV14 and TRBJ1-3, with 7 bases identical to TRBD1. J was trimmed by 4 bases and V by 3 bases; bases with no gene match: 6. This CDR3 contains 15 residues. CDR1 and CDR2 (germline): SGHDN, FVKESK. CDR3 in DNA: TGTGCCAGCAGCCACCCTCCAGGGGGGGGAAACACCATATATTTT. Amino acids: CASSHPPGGGNTIYF.

The chain combines TRBV9 with TRBJ2-3, with 11 bases matching TRBD1. The CDR3 length is 15 residues. Germline V gene lookup returns CDR1 SGDLS and CDR2 YYNGEE. J gave up 4 bases and V 3 bases, and 4 bases lay outside the gene matches. CDR3 sequence: CASSGGQGAADTQYF. The CDR3 DNA reads TGTGCCAGCAGCGGCGGACAGGGGGCAGCAGATACGCAGTATTTT.

The chain couples TRBV2 to TRBJ2-7; no definite D call. V was pared by 6 bases and J by 2 bases, with 14 bases between. The CDR3 is made up of 14 amino acids. The germline gives CDR1 SNHLY, CDR2 FYNNEI. The DNA for the CDR3 is TGTGCCAGCAGGAGATCCGGGCAGACCTACGAGCAGTACTTC. This codes for CASRRSGQTYEQYF.

Here the CDR3 DNA reads TGTGCCAGCAGCCCGGGGGGGACCCAGTACTTC. Protein product: CASSPGGTQYF. The chain uses TRBV11-2 and TRBJ2-5, with 7 bases identical to TRBD2. V was clipped by 5 bases and J by 7 bases; unmatched bases: 1. Germline V lookup: CDR1 SGHAT, CDR2 FQNNGV. CDR3 length equals 11 residues.

The CDR3, as DNA: TGTGCCAGCAGTGGGATACAGGGCTTCTATGGCTACACCTTC. Protein sequence: CASSGIQGFYGYTF. The rearrangement joins TRBV7-9 to TRBJ1-2; a possible D gene is TRBD1 (6 bases). Trimming shortened V by 6 bases and J by 4 bases, and 15 bases separated the two germline ends. Germline V CDR1 and CDR2: SEHNR, FQNEAQ (reference sequence). The CDR3 length is 14 residues.

The CDR3 DNA is TGCAGCGGAGGACAGGGGACGAACACTGAAGCTTTCTTT. Translating it yields CSGGQGTNTEAFF. This chain uses TRBV29-1 with TRBJ1-1, with 9 bases fitting TRBD1. The CDR3 spans 13 residues. Per germline, CDR1 SQVTM and CDR2 ANQGSEA. V shed 7 bases and J 1 base; nucleotides not matched to a gene: 4. Full variable domain (remainder filled in from reference TRBV29-1 and TRBJ1-1): SAVISQKPSRDICQRGTSLTIQCQVDSQVTMMFWYRQQPGQSLTLIATANQGSEATYESGFVIDKFPISRPNLTFSTLTVSNMSPEDSSIYLCSGGQGTNTEAFFGQGTRLTVV.

This chain links TRBV29-1 with TRBJ1-3; the D is unclear. Per germline, CDR1 SQVTM and CDR2 ANQGSEA. The CDR3 is 14 residues long. Between the trimmed V and J ends, which lost 2 bases and 0 bases, there was a span of 8 bases. The CDR3 here is CSVEQRNSGNTIYF. The CDR3 nucleotides are TGCAGCGTTGAACAGCGAAACTCTGGAAACACCATATATTTT.

V and J are TRBV6-1 and TRBJ2-7; D gene unclear. V was cut by 0 bases and J by 4 bases, with 10 bases left in between. Germline V lookup: CDR1 MNHNS, CDR2 SASEGT. The CDR3 loop spans 14 amino acids. The CDR3 DNA reads TGTGCCAGCAGTGAAGCGCTTGGCAGATACGAGCAGTACTTC. It yields the protein CASSEALGRYEQYF.

This clone was seen once. The V and J genes are TRBV18 and TRBJ2-1; D ambiguous. Trimming cost V 3 bases and J 0 bases, with 9 bases left between them. The CDR3 length is 15 residues. Germline CDR1 reads KGHSH; CDR2 reads LQKENI. CDR3 sequence reads: CASSPPLSSYNEQFF. In DNA form, the CDR3 reads TGTGCCAGCTCACCCCCCTTAAGCTCCTACAATGAGCAGTTCTTC.

The rearrangement uses TRBV7-9 and TRBJ2-3, with D possibly being TRBD2 (5 bases). The CDR3 spans 15 residues. V gave up 5 bases and J gave up 1 base, with 13 bases separating them. From germline, CDR1 is SEHNR and CDR2 FQNEAQ (reference sequence). The CDR3 here is CASSRGMLGTDTQYF. The DNA of the CDR3 is TGTGCCAGCAGCCGAGGGATGCTCGGCACAGATACGCAGTATTTT.

J is TRBJ1-1 and V is TRBV19, with D maybe TRBD1 (5 bases). With 8 bases removed from V and 1 base from J, the gap between germline ends came to 8 bases. Looked up from germline, CDR1 is LNHDA and CDR2 is SQIVND (reference sequence). The CDR3 totals 12 residues. The CDR3 bases are TGTGCCAGTTTTACAGGGAACACTGAAGCTTTCTTT. Residues: CASFTGNTEAFF.

V is TRBV6-1 and J is TRBJ2-3; the match to TRBD2 covers 15 bases. Trimming at V came to 2 bases and at J to 2 bases, leaving 2 bases not matched to a gene. There are 17 residues in the CDR3. Germline lookup yields CDR1 MNHNS and CDR2 SASEGT. CDR3 region: CASSERTSGGATDTQYF. DNA of the CDR3: TGTGCCAGCAGTGAAAGGACTAGCGGGGGGGCCACAGATACGCAGTATTTT.

V and J are TRBV2 and TRBJ2-1, with D hard to call. The CDR3 contains 11 residues. V shed 8 bases and J shed 9 bases, with 11 bases lying between them. CDR1 SNHLY and CDR2 FYNNEI come from the germline V gene. The CDR3 here is CASFSIGEQFF. The CDR3 DNA reads as TGTGCCAGCTTCTCCATCGGTGAGCAGTTCTTC. The whole variable domain, filled in from reference TRBV2 and TRBJ2-1, reads EPEVTQTPSHQVTQMGQEVILRCVPISNHLYFYWYRQILGQKVEFLVSFYNNEISEKSEIFDDQFSVERPDGSNFTLKIRSTKLEDSAMYFCASFSIGEQFFGPGTRLTVL.

A note on this clone: This sample also contains other DNA sequences that code for the same CDR3. The chain joins TRBV19 to TRBJ2-7; D perhaps matches TRBD2 (5 bases). Germline CDR1 LNHDA, CDR2 SQIVND (reference sequence). The CDR3 length is 12 residues. V lost 6 bases, J lost 2 bases, and 8 bases lay in between. In nucleotides, the CDR3 is TGTGCCAGTAGCCCGGGGACCTACGAGCAGTACTTC. Translated, it gives CASSPGTYEQYF.

This sequence joins TRBV7-9 and TRBJ2-6; 11 nucleotides align to TRBD2. V lost 5 bases to trimming and J lost 4 bases; unmatched junction nucleotides: 7. The CDR3 covers 17 residues. From germline, CDR1 is SEHNR and CDR2 FQNEAQ (reference sequence). Here the CDR3 DNA reads TGTGCCAGCAGCGATACCGGGACTAGCGGCGGGGCCAACGTCCTGACTTTC. It specifies CASSDTGTSGGANVLTF.

J is TRBJ2-3 and V is TRBV7-9; 7 bases are a match to TRBD1. Trimming at V came to 11 bases and at J to 1 base, leaving 9 bases not matched to a gene. Germline V gives CDR1 SEHNR, CDR2 FQNEAQ (reference sequence). The CDR3 is 14 residues long. CDR3 residues: CAGKHRGGTDTQYF. Here the CDR3 DNA reads TGTGCCGGGAAGCACAGGGGAGGCACAGATACGCAGTATTTT.

The chain joins TRBV5-6 to TRBJ2-3, with 8 bases identical to TRBD1. The CDR3 loop spans 16 amino acids. The germline V gene encodes CDR1 SGHDT and CDR2 YYEEEE. J was trimmed by 6 bases and V by 0 bases; bases with no gene match: 9. CDR3 nucleotides: TGTGCCAGCAGCTTGGGGGCCAGGGGGCAATGGGATACGCAGTATTTT. Translation: CASSLGARGQWDTQYF.

V and J are TRBV10-2 and TRBJ2-5; no clear D. This CDR3 comprises 13 residues. CDR1 and CDR2 from the germline V gene are WSHSY and SAAADI. The V end was cut by 1 base, the J end by 4 bases, with 7 bases between. CDR3 protein: CASSEFARETQYF. The CDR3 bases are TGCGCCAGCAGTGAGTTTGCTAGAGAGACCCAGTACTTC.